This entry features one T cell receptor (beta chain) sequence. The germline gives CDR1 ENHRY, CDR2 SYGVKD. Trimming left V 10 bases short and J 5 bases short, with 18 bases between. The CDR3 has 13 residues. This sample was taken from a study of blood T cells in healthy people across ages. Sample-barcoded 5' priming and a J-beta primer mix drove a second PCR of 7 to 11 cycles. MiXCR, applied by TCRdb to the 5' RACE reads, yields one record per CDR3 protein. The table shows about 1,000,000 distinct CDR3 sequences, with over 35% occurring only once. The sequenced sample was blood. J is TRBJ2-7 and V is TRBV10-3, with D possibly being TRBD1 or TRBD2 (5 bases each). The receptor's source is a woman aged 55-70 years in good health. CDR3 protein: CATGAPPMDEQYF. The CDR3 DNA reads TGTGCCACCGGGGCCCCTCCGATGGACGAGCAGTACTTC.